This record covers a single TCR beta chain. Its recognized antigen is unknown. No per-base quality is available; no much larger clone lies one base away. PBMCs were isolated from peripheral blood, and TCR beta sequencing was performed on genomic DNA from unsorted PBMCs. TCR beta chain repertoires were profiled by survey-level sequencing on the immunoSEQ platform. In the source study's methods: Repertoire diversity was measured with the inverse Simpson index, and CDR3 amino acid length spectratypes and V-J pairing frequencies were compared. TCR beta CDR3 sequences were matched against VDJdb to annotate clonotypes specific to SARS-CoV-2, CMV, influenza A and EBV. Imported from immuneACCESS, the table was reduced by TCRdb to in-frame sequences with V and J called. These copies leave out some clones; in studies compared against another copy, an unresolved V gene accounts for under half, and the cause of the remainder is not known. The V and J calls and the clone size are those of that table, but D and trimming were determined from the DNA. The sample table shows around 50,000 clones, and 90% to 95% are seen once. Roughly a tenth of the sample goes to the ten largest clones.

The CDR1 and CDR2 encoded by the germline V gene are MNHEY and SVGEGT. Trimming removed 4 bases from V and 0 bases from J, leaving 12 bases between the germline ends. The CDR3 numbers 16 residues from cysteine through phenylalanine. CDR3 DNA only is kept here, 48 bases in frame from base 1. These data originate in a study (dated by TCRdb to 2021 to 2024). Summary of the overall study and its limitations: According to the authors, more investigation is needed, including longitudinal sampling and evaluation of a control group.

What was sequenced was PBMCs. The clonotype was recovered from a man aged 35-49 years with rheumatoid arthritis. The chain links TRBV6-2 or TRBV6-3 with TRBJ1-4; no D segment can be confidently identified. The CDR3 sequence is CASSSSQAATNEKLFF. In nucleotide form, the sequence is TGTGCCAGCAGTTCCAGCCAGGCCGCAACTAATGAAAAACTGTTTTTT.